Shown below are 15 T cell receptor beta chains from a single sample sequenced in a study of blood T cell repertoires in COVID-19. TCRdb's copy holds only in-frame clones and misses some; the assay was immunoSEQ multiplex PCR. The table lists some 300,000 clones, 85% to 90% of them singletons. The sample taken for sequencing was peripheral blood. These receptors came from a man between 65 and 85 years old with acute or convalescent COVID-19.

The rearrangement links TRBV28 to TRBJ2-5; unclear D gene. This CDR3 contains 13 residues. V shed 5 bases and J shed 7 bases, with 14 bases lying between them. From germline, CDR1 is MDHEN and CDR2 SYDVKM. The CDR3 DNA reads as TGTGCCAGCAGTCCCTCCCCTACGAGGACCCAGTACTTC. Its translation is CASSPSPTRTQYF.

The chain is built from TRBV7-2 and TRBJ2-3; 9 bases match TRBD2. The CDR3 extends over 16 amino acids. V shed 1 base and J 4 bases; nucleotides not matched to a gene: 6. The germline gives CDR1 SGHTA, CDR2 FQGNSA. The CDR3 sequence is CASSLGLRGGADTQYF. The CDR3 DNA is TGTGCCAGCAGCTTAGGTCTGCGGGGGGGCGCAGATACGCAGTATTTT. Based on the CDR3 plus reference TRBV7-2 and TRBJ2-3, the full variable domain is GAGVSQSPSNKVTEKGKDVELRCDPISGHTALYWYRQSLGQGLEFLIYFQGNSAPDKSGLPSDRFSAERTGGSVSTLTIQRTQQEDSAVYLCASSLGLRGGADTQYFGPGTRLTVL.

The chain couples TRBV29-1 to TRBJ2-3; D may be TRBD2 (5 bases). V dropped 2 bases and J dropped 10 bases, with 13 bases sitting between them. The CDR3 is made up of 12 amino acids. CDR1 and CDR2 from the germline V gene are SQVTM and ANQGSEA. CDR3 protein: CSVELLRVAQYF. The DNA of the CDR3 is TGCAGCGTTGAATTATTGAGGGTCGCGCAGTATTTT.

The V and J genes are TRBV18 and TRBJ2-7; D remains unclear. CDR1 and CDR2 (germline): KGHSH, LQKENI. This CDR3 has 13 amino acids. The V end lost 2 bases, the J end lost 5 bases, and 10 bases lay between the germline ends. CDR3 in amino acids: CASSPGTVHEQYF. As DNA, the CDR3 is TGTGCCAGCTCACCAGGAACAGTCCACGAGCAGTACTTC.

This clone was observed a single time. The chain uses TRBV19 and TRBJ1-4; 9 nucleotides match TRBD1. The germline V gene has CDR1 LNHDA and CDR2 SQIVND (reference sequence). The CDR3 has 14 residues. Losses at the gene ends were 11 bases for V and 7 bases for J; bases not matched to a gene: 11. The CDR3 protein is CASRPTGGTEKLFF. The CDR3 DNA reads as TGTGCCTCTCGTCCGACAGGGGGTACTGAAAAACTGTTTTTT.

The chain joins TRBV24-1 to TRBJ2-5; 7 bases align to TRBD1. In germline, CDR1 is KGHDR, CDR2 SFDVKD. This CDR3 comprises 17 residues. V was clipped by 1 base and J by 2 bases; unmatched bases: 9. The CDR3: CATSDFKGDSDQETQYF. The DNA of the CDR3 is TGTGCCACCAGTGATTTCAAAGGGGACAGTGATCAAGAGACCCAGTACTTC.

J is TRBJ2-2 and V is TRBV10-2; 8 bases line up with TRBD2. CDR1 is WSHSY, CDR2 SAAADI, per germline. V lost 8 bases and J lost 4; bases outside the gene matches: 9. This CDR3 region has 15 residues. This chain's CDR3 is CASRGAGVVTGELFF. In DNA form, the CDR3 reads TGCGCCAGCCGGGGAGCGGGAGTCGTCACCGGGGAGCTGTTTTTT.

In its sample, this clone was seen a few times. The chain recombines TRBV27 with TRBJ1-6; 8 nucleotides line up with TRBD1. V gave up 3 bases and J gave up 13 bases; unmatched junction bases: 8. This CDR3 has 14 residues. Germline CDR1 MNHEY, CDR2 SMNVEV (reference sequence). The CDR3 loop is CASSLAGGATPLHF. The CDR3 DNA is TGTGCCAGCAGTTTGGCAGGGGGCGCAACGCCCCTCCACTTT.

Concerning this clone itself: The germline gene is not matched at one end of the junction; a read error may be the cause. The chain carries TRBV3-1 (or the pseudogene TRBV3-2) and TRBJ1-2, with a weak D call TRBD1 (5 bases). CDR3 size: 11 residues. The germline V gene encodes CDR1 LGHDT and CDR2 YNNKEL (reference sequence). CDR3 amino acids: CASSQPGVCAF. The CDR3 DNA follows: TGTGCCAGCAGCCAACCGGGGGTATGTGCCTTC.

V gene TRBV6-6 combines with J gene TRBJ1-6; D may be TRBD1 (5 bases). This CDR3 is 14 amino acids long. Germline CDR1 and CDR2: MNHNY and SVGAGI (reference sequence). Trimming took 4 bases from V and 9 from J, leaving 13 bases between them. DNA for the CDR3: TGTGCCAGCAGTTTGGACAAGCACGTTTCACCCCTCCACTTT. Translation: CASSLDKHVSPLHF.

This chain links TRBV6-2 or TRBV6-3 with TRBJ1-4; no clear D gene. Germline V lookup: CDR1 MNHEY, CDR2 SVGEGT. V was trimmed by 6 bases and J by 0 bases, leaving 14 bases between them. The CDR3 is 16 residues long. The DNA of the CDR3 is TGTGCCAGCAGCCGCCGTCATTCAGCAACTAATGAAAAACTGTTTTTT. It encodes CASSRRHSATNEKLFF.

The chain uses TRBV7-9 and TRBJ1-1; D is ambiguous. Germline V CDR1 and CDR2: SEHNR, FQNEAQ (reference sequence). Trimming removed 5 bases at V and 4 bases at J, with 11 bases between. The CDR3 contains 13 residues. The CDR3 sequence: CASSHPAGTEAFF. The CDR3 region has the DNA TGTGCCAGCAGCCACCCGGCGGGCACTGAAGCTTTCTTT.

CDR3 sequence reads: CASSLNAGLAGAGEQYF. CDR3 nucleotides: TGTGCCAGCTCGCTTAACGCGGGACTAGCGGGAGCGGGGGAGCAGTACTTC. The chain couples TRBV18 to TRBJ2-7; 14 bases fit TRBD2. The CDR3 spans 17 residues. J lost 7 bases, V lost 6 bases, and 14 bases had no gene match. Looked up from germline, CDR1 is KGHSH and CDR2 is LQKENI.

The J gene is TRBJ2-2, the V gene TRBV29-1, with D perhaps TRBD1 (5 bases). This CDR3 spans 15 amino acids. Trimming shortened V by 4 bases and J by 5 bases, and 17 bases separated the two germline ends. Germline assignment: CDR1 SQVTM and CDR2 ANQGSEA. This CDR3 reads CSVVVQGRLTGELFF. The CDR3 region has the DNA TGCAGCGTTGTCGTCCAGGGAAGGTTGACCGGGGAGCTGTTTTTT.

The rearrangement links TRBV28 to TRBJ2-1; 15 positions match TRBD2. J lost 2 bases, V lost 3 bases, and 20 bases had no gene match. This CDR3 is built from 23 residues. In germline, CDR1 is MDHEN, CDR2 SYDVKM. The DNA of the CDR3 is TGTGCCAGCAGTTTCGCAGGGGTATGGGGACTAGCGGGGGGCCAGGAAACCTACAATGAGCAGTTCTTC. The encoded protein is CASSFAGVWGLAGGQETYNEQFF.